The 23 T cell receptor beta chains reported below all come from one sample, sequenced in a study of blood T cell repertoires in COVID-19. The data were produced by immunoSEQ multiplex PCR, yet TCRdb's version contains in-frame clones alone and is incomplete. The sample consists of about 250,000 clones, over 75% of them appearing once. The sequencing input was PBMCs or T cells enriched from blood (not recorded which). These receptors were obtained from a man aged 18-30 years who had recovered from COVID-19.

The rearrangement links TRBV19 to TRBJ2-5, with D maybe TRBD1 (5 bases). With 6 bases removed from V and 2 bases from J, the gap between germline ends came to 13 bases. Germline V gene lookup returns CDR1 LNHDA and CDR2 SQIVND (reference sequence). The CDR3 consists of 14 residues. CDR3 in amino acids: CASSEPGRQETQYF. The CDR3 nucleotides read TGTGCCAGTAGCGAACCAGGGCGTCAAGAGACCCAGTACTTC.

This clone occurred once. The rearrangement links TRBV18 to TRBJ2-7; D possibly corresponds to TRBD1 (5 bases). CDR3 size: 12 residues. The germline V and J ends were trimmed by 2 bases and 6 bases, with 8 bases remaining between them. The germline CDR1 and CDR2 sequences are KGHSH and LQKENI. The CDR3 nucleotides are TGTGCCAGCTCACCAACAGGCCCCGAGCAGTACTTC. Its translation is CASSPTGPEQYF. The whole variable domain, remainder taken from reference TRBV18 and TRBJ2-7, is NAGVMQNPRHLVRRRGQEARLRCSPMKGHSHVYWYRQLPEEGLKFMVYLQKENIIDESGMPKERFSAEFPKEGPSILRIQQVVRGDSAAYFCASSPTGPEQYFGPGTRLTVT.

V and J are TRBV7-2 and TRBJ2-3, with a weak D call TRBD2 (5 bases). CDR1 and CDR2 (germline): SGHTA, FQGNSA. Trimming took off 2 bases at V and 3 bases at J, with 12 bases between the two ends. The CDR3 totals 15 residues. CDR3 in amino acids: CASSLMSGETDTQYF. CDR3 nucleotide sequence: TGTGCCAGCAGCTTAATGTCCGGGGAAACAGATACGCAGTATTTT.

V is TRBV7-9 and J is TRBJ1-2, with 11 positions matching TRBD1. The J segment lost 7 bases and the V segment lost 5 bases, leaving 12 bases of the junction unmatched. Germline lookup yields CDR1 SEHNR and CDR2 FQNEAQ (reference sequence). This CDR3 has 16 residues. CDR3 loop: CASSPSRGQGESGYTF. DNA for the CDR3: TGTGCCAGCAGCCCAAGCAGGGGACAGGGGGAGTCTGGCTACACCTTC.

This chain joins TRBV5-4 and TRBJ1-1, with TRBD1 matching over 8 bases. The V gene's germline CDR1 is SGHNT and CDR2 YYREEE (reference sequence). V lost 1 base and J lost 5; bases outside the gene matches: 7. The length of the CDR3 is 15 residues. The CDR3 nucleotides read TGTGCCAGCAGCTTGTTTGCAGGGGGCTGGACTGAAGCTTTCTTT. Encoded protein: CASSLFAGGWTEAFF.

The chain has TRBV5-4 and TRBJ2-1, with 11 bases lining up with TRBD2. This CDR3 comprises 15 residues. J lost 4 bases, V lost 5 bases, and 5 bases had no gene match. Looked up from germline, CDR1 is SGHNT and CDR2 is YYREEE (reference sequence). In nucleotides, the CDR3 is TGTGCCAGCAGGGAGGGACTAGCGGAGTACAATGAGCAGTTCTTC. It translates to CASREGLAEYNEQFF. Drawing the rest from reference TRBV5-4 and TRBJ2-1, the complete variable domain is ETGVTQSPTHLIKTRGQQVTLRCSSQSGHNTVSWYQQALGQGPQFIFQYYREEENGRGNFPPRFSGLQFPNYSSELNVNALELDDSALYLCASREGLAEYNEQFFGPGTRLTVL.

The genes are TRBV9 and TRBJ2-1, with 14 bases matching TRBD2. The ends lost 2 bases at V and 8 bases at J; junction bases unmatched: 9. From germline, CDR1 is SGDLS and CDR2 YYNGEE. This CDR3 is built from 17 residues. The chain's CDR3 is CASSVGLAGGPSDEQFF. The CDR3 DNA reads as TGTGCCAGCAGCGTTGGACTAGCGGGAGGTCCGAGCGATGAGCAGTTCTTC. Supplemented by reference TRBV9 and TRBJ2-1, the full variable domain reads DSGVTQTPKHLITATGQRVTLRCSPRSGDLSVYWYQQSLDQGLQFLIQYYNGEERAKGNILERFSAQQFPDLHSELNLSSLELGDSALYFCASSVGLAGGPSDEQFFGPGTRLTVL.

V and J are TRBV19 and TRBJ1-1; 9 nucleotides agree with TRBD1. Germline values: CDR1 LNHDA, CDR2 SQIVND (reference sequence). CDR3 length: 17 amino acids. The trim removed 2 bases at V and 4 bases at J, leaving 11 bases unmatched. The CDR3 DNA reads TGTGCCAGTAGTATACCACCGGGACAGGGTTTGGTCACTGAAGCTTTCTTT. Its protein is CASSIPPGQGLVTEAFF.

On this clone: The same CDR3 can be traced to other DNA sequences in this sample. The V call is TRBV5-1, the J call TRBJ2-6; 7 nucleotides agree with TRBD1. CDR1 and CDR2 (germline): SGHRS, YFSETQ. Losses at the gene ends were 2 bases for V and 0 bases for J; bases not matched to a gene: 5. This CDR3 region has 17 residues. In DNA form, the CDR3 reads TGCGCCAGCAGCTTAGAAACAGGGGTCTCTGGGGCCAACGTCCTGACTTTC. Its translation: CASSLETGVSGANVLTF.

This chain connects TRBV6-1 to TRBJ1-6, with 7 bases fitting TRBD1. With 3 bases clipped from V and 6 bases from J, the junction kept 11 bases outside the gene matches. The CDR3 has 17 amino acids. The germline V gene has CDR1 MNHNS and CDR2 SASEGT. Here the CDR3 reads CASSDLTGSYRNSPLHF. CDR3 DNA: TGTGCCAGCAGTGACTTGACAGGGTCGTATCGTAATTCACCCCTCCACTTT.

This rearrangement joins TRBV19 to TRBJ1-5; possible D gene TRBD1, 5 bases. The CDR3 has 14 residues. Trimming shortened V by 7 bases and J by 2 bases, and 12 bases separated the two germline ends. Per germline, CDR1 LNHDA and CDR2 SQIVND (reference sequence). The CDR3 bases are TGTGCCAGTACCGTAGGGGAGGGCAATCAGCCCCAGCATTTT. It translates to CASTVGEGNQPQHF.

The V call is TRBV28, the J call TRBJ1-2; 9 bases are shared with TRBD1. CDR1 MDHEN and CDR2 SYDVKM come from the germline V gene. This CDR3 has 15 residues. The V segment lost 1 base and the J segment 4 bases; nucleotides outside the gene matches: 4. The CDR3 sequence: CASSLLGQGTYGYTF. In DNA form, the CDR3 reads TGTGCCAGCAGTTTATTGGGACAGGGCACCTATGGCTACACCTTC.

The chain uses TRBV4-1 and TRBJ2-3, with D maybe TRBD1 (6 bases). Germline lookup yields CDR1 MGHRA and CDR2 YSYEKL. With 4 bases removed from V and 0 bases from J, the gap between germline ends came to 11 bases. This CDR3 region has 15 residues. The CDR3 bases are TGCGCCAGCAGCCCCCTAGGGGGAAGCACAGATACGCAGTATTTT. It is translated as CASSPLGGSTDTQYF.

The chain has TRBV6-5 and TRBJ2-3, with a possible D match to TRBD1 (6 bases). V was trimmed by 0 bases and J by 0 bases, leaving 10 bases between them. The CDR3 consists of 16 residues. Germline CDR1 reads MNHEY; CDR2 reads SVGAGI. CDR3 sequence: CASSYSTGTSTDTQYF. In DNA, the CDR3 is TGTGCCAGCAGTTACTCGACGGGGACAAGCACAGATACGCAGTATTTT.

The V gene is TRBV11-1, the J gene TRBJ2-3; D is perhaps TRBD1 (6 bases). Trimming left V 5 bases short and J 2 bases short, with 17 bases between. Per the germline V gene, CDR1 is SGHAT and CDR2 is FQDESV (reference sequence). The CDR3 length is 16 residues. The CDR3 here is CASSPRPGQPTDTQYF. In DNA form, the CDR3 reads TGTGCCAGCAGCCCCCGCCCCGGACAGCCCACAGATACGCAGTATTTT. The complete variable domain, with remaining parts taken from reference TRBV11-1 and TRBJ2-3, reads EAEVAQSPRYKITEKSQAVAFWCDPISGHATLYWYRQILGQGPELLVQFQDESVVDDSQLPKDRFSAERLKGVDSTLKIQPAELGDSAMYLCASSPRPGQPTDTQYFGPGTRLTVL.

V usage is TRBV6-1 and J usage is TRBJ2-6, with D tentatively TRBD1 (5 bases). This CDR3 comprises 19 residues. CDR1 is MNHNS and CDR2 is SASEGT in the germline V gene. The V gene lost 2 bases and the J gene lost 2 bases, with 19 bases spanning the gap. CDR3 coding DNA: TGTGCCAGCAGTGAAAGCAGGAGACAGAGCCCCGCTGGGGCCAACGTCCTGACTTTC. Amino acids: CASSESRRQSPAGANVLTF.

This chain links TRBV4-1 with TRBJ2-1; TRBD2 agrees at 9 bases. Germline-derived CDR1 and CDR2 are MGHRA and YSYEKL. The J segment lost 4 bases and the V segment lost 3 bases, leaving 1 base of the junction unmatched. This CDR3 contains 14 residues. This CDR3 is CASSQLAGYNEQFF. In DNA, the CDR3 is TGCGCCAGCAGCCAGCTAGCGGGATACAATGAGCAGTTCTTC.

The CDR3: CASSLASGTVNEKLFF. In DNA form, the CDR3 reads TGTGCCAGCAGCTTAGCTTCCGGGACAGTAAATGAAAAACTGTTTTTT. The gene calls are TRBV7-9 and TRBJ1-4; 7 bases fit TRBD1. Germline-derived CDR1 and CDR2 are SEHNR and FQNEAQ (reference sequence). There are 16 residues in the CDR3. The ends lost 0 bases at V and 5 bases at J; junction bases unmatched: 6.

This chain joins TRBV18 and TRBJ1-1, with 10 bases aligning to TRBD1. V lost 2 bases to trimming and J lost 1 base; unmatched junction nucleotides: 4. CDR1 is KGHSH and CDR2 is LQKENI in the germline V gene. This CDR3 spans 16 amino acids. The CDR3 DNA is TGTGCCAGCTCACCAGGGACAGGGGCTAGGAACACTGAAGCTTTCTTT. Translation gives CASSPGTGARNTEAFF.

The chain's CDR3 is CASSPLRGTSGTDTQYF. CDR3 coding DNA: TGTGCCAGCTCACCCCTCCGAGGGACTAGCGGCACAGATACGCAGTATTTT. The chain couples TRBV18 to TRBJ2-3; 10 bases match TRBD2. The V and J ends lost 3 bases and 1 base, in that order; junction bases with no gene match: 7. This CDR3 is built from 17 residues. Germline values: CDR1 KGHSH, CDR2 LQKENI.

In this sample, this clone turned up many times. This chain joins TRBV6-5 and TRBJ1-6; D call uncertain. There are 11 residues in the CDR3. The germline gives CDR1 MNHEY, CDR2 SVGAGI. Trimming stripped 6 bases from V and 12 bases from J, with 9 bases between. As DNA, the CDR3 is TGTGCCAGCAGCAATGAGGGACCCCTCCACTTT. The encoded protein is CASSNEGPLHF.

This chain joins TRBV2 and TRBJ2-7, with 8 bases lining up with TRBD1. Losses at the gene ends were 6 bases for V and 9 bases for J; bases not matched to a gene: 7. Germline V CDR1 and CDR2: SNHLY, FYNNEI. The CDR3 totals 12 residues. CDR3 DNA sequence: TGTGCCAGCAGGGGACAGGCCCTAGGGCAGTACTTC. Translated, it gives CASRGQALGQYF. The full variable domain, rest sourced from reference TRBV2 and TRBJ2-7, is EPEVTQTPSHQVTQMGQEVILRCVPISNHLYFYWYRQILGQKVEFLVSFYNNEISEKSEIFDDQFSVERPDGSNFTLKIRSTKLEDSAMYFCASRGQALGQYFGPGTRLTVT.

This clone came up once. The rearrangement joins TRBV5-1 to TRBJ2-2; perhaps TRBD1 as D (5 bases). Trimming left V 2 bases short and J 0 bases short, with 14 bases between. Germline V gene data show CDR1 as SGHRS and CDR2 as YFSETQ. CDR3 size: 17 residues. This CDR3 reads CASSLGAASANTGELFF. Written as DNA, the CDR3 is TGCGCCAGCAGCTTAGGGGCTGCCTCAGCGAACACCGGGGAGCTGTTTTTT.